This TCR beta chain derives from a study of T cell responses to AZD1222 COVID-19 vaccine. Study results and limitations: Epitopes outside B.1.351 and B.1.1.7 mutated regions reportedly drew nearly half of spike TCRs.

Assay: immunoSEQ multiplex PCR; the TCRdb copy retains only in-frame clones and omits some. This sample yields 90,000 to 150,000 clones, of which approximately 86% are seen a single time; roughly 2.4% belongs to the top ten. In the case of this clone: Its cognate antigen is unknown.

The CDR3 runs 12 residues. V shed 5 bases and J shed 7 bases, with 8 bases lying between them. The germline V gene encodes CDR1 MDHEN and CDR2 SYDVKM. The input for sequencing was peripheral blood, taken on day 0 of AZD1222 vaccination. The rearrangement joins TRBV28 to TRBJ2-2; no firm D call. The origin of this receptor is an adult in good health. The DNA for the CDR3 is TGTGCCAGCAGTCCCCTGGGCGGGGAGCTGTTTTTT. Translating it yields CASSPLGGELFF.